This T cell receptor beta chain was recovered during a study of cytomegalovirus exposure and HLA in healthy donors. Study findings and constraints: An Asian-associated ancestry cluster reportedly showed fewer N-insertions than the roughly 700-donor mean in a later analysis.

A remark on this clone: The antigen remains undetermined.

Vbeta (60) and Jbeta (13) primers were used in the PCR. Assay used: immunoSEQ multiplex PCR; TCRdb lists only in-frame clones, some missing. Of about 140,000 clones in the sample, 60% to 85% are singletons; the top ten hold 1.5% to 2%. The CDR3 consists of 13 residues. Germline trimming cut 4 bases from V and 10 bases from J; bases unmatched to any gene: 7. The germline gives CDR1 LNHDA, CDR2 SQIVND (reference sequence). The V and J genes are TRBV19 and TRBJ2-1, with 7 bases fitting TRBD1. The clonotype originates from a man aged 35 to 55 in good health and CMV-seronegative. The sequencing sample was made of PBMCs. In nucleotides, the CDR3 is TGTGCCAGTAGTAATACAGGGGAATCCGAGCAGTTCTTC. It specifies CASSNTGESEQFF.